Listed below are T cell receptor beta chains from one sample, sequenced in a study of shared clonotypes between healthy human individuals. Clones were sequenced by immunoSEQ multiplex PCR, and TCRdb holds only the in-frame ones, with some missing. The sample records roughly 2,300,000 clones, 80% to 95% being singletons. Sequenced sample: naive CD4+ T cells from PBMCs. The receptors shown here come from a man between 18 and 29 years old in good health. Some clones in this sample may be carry-over from other donors' samples. Each CDR3 is given without its conserved first and last residue. Fields, in order: CDR3 protein, V gene, J gene.

cdr3_aa: ASSIWAHKGQPQH; v_call: TRBV21-1; j_call: TRBJ1-5
cdr3_aa: ASSQKGLAGDTDTQY; v_call: TRBV4-1; j_call: TRBJ2-3
cdr3_aa: ASSLVGTENQPQH; v_call: TRBV7-8; j_call: TRBJ1-5
cdr3_aa: SVGDSGNQPQH; v_call: TRBV29-1; j_call: TRBJ1-5
cdr3_aa: ASSREDRGNQPQH; v_call: TRBV7-8; j_call: TRBJ1-5
cdr3_aa: ASAGRVRGEKLF; v_call: TRBV28; j_call: TRBJ1-4
cdr3_aa: ASSILYLLGPEGQETQY; v_call: TRBV21-1; j_call: TRBJ2-5
cdr3_aa: ASSLGTSGSYTQY; v_call: TRBV5-4; j_call: TRBJ2-3
cdr3_aa: ASSPGTGAYSNQPQH; v_call: TRBV5-1; j_call: TRBJ1-5
cdr3_aa: ASSPDPQNTEAF; v_call: TRBV5-1; j_call: TRBJ1-1
cdr3_aa: SVDQGGSGYT; v_call: TRBV29-1; j_call: TRBJ1-2
cdr3_aa: ASSSTKISETQY; v_call: TRBV27; j_call: TRBJ2-5
cdr3_aa: ASSSYYNEQF; v_call: TRBV5-1; j_call: TRBJ2-1
cdr3_aa: SAAPQTGTGGYEQY; v_call: TRBV29-1; j_call: TRBJ2-7
cdr3_aa: ASSLSSNNNSPLH; v_call: TRBV11-1; j_call: TRBJ1-6
cdr3_aa: ASSRTSGRLDEQY; v_call: TRBV10-2; j_call: TRBJ2-7
cdr3_aa: ASSFYRGRTEAF; v_call: TRBV7-2; j_call: TRBJ1-1
cdr3_aa: ASRAGSYEQY; v_call: TRBV6-5; j_call: -
cdr3_aa: ASSRRISTDTQY; v_call: TRBV19; j_call: TRBJ2-3
cdr3_aa: ASGDIRGSNQPQH; v_call: TRBV7-8; j_call: TRBJ1-5
cdr3_aa: ASSLSGGETQY; v_call: TRBV7-3; j_call: TRBJ2-5
cdr3_aa: ASSLKDRVGDYGYT; v_call: TRBV4-1; j_call: TRBJ1-2
cdr3_aa: SVRQGANTEAF; v_call: TRBV29-1; j_call: TRBJ1-1
cdr3_aa: ASSLLAGRYEQY; v_call: TRBV5-6; j_call: TRBJ2-7
cdr3_aa: ASRGQRNTGELF; v_call: TRBV2; j_call: TRBJ2-2
cdr3_aa: ASSMGGRSPYEQY; v_call: TRBV19; j_call: TRBJ2-7
cdr3_aa: ASSPNNPGTDTQY; v_call: TRBV7-3; j_call: TRBJ2-3
cdr3_aa: ASRRLAGEHEQY; v_call: TRBV27; j_call: -
cdr3_aa: ASSPRTGEQF; v_call: TRBV28; j_call: TRBJ2-1
cdr3_aa: ASSRGQQETQY; v_call: TRBV2; j_call: TRBJ2-5
cdr3_aa: ASSVRQGYSEKLF; v_call: TRBV5-6; j_call: TRBJ1-4
cdr3_aa: AWSPDGKNIQY; v_call: TRBV30; j_call: TRBJ2-4
cdr3_aa: ASSVGTYQETQY; v_call: TRBV9; j_call: TRBJ2-5